This T cell receptor (beta chain) was observed in a study of neoadjuvant anti-PD-1 for oral cavity cancer. Whole-study findings and limits: Pretreatment Treg/Th17 ratio correlated inversely with post-treatment tumor clonality.

Six replicates per PBMC sample, mostly from 450 to 600 ng of genomic DNA. Using immunoSEQ multiplex PCR, the repertoire was profiled, and TCRdb retains in-frame clones only, with some absent. This table has around 15,000 clones, around 69% appearing once. CDR3 length: 15 amino acids. Trimming took 4 bases from V and 8 from J, leaving 18 bases between them. Germline assignment: CDR1 SNHLY and CDR2 FYNNEI. With regard to this clone: Its antigen is as yet unknown.

This TCR came from a person aged 40 to 85 with oral cavity squamous cell carcinoma. The sample consisted of PBMCs, taken before nivolumab (anti-PD-1) treatment. The V and J genes are TRBV2 and TRBJ1-5; D ambiguous. CDR3 sequence: CASSVMGGGIEPQHF. The CDR3 nucleotides read TGTGCCAGCAGTGTGATGGGAGGAGGTATAGAGCCCCAGCATTTT.